Sequencing of this T cell receptor (beta chain) was carried out in a study of identical twins. Findings and caveats of the study: Invariant MAIT and iNKT cells could partly confound zero-insertion analyses. Within twin pairs, the out-of-frame alpha sequences they shared showed excess low generation probability.

This clonotype came up a few times. Its antigen is unknown. The CDR3 consists of 15 residues. Trimming removed 3 bases at V and 4 bases at J, with 13 bases between. Germline CDR1 reads SGHNT; CDR2 reads YENEEA. TCRdb used MiXCR to reprocess the 5' RACE reads, holding one entry per CDR3 protein. The table has some 900,000 distinct CDR3 sequences, about 12% seen once. This same sample was also part of a study on yellow fever vaccine responses in identical twins. That paper adds: Twins' vaccine T cell response reportedly seemed partly convergent, partly personalized.

This chain uses TRBV11-3 with TRBJ2-1; possibly TRBD1 for D (5 bases). Material: PBMCs. This sequence was found in a woman aged 18 to 35 in good health. CDR3 loop: CASSLVGQVYNEQFF. DNA of the CDR3: TGTGCCAGCAGCTTGGTGGGGCAGGTATACAATGAGCAGTTCTTC.